This record concerns one TCR beta chain sequence. The antigen is undetermined. The data belong to a study of glioma-infiltrating T cells after dendritic cell vaccination. Study summary: Autologous tumor lysate-pulsed dendritic cell vaccination was given between the early 2000s and the early 2010s. Dendritic cell vaccine was injected intradermally three times, biweekly. Study results and limitations: Estimated pretreatment TIL content predicted outcome after dendritic cell vaccination.

Time point noted: after dendritic cell vaccination, including at tumor progression/relapse. No glioblastoma patient carried an isocitrate dehydrogenase mutation. TCRdb's table, derived via immunoSEQ multiplex PCR, lists solely in-frame clones and lacks some. The profile shows about 90,000 clones, around 86% of them singletons. Germline-derived CDR1 and CDR2 are MNHEY and SVGAGI. V gave up 2 bases and J gave up 5 bases, with 12 bases separating them. The length of the CDR3 is 14 residues. Sequencing was performed on blood, taken after dendritic cell vaccination. The chain combines TRBV6-5 with TRBJ1-1, with D perhaps matching TRBD1 (6 bases). This TCR derives from a human donor with glioblastoma. The CDR3 loop reads CASSYGGAGTEAFF. The CDR3 DNA follows: TGTGCCAGCAGTTACGGGGGCGCCGGGACTGAAGCTTTCTTT.